One sample yielded the 14 T cell receptor beta chains listed below, sequenced in a study of TIL therapy for anti-PD-1-resistant metastatic lung cancer. As to time point: pre-treatment sample, taken before nivolumab and TIL therapy. The libraries were made with immunoSEQ v3. TCRdb's copy holds only in-frame clones and misses some; the assay was immunoSEQ multiplex PCR. The sample consists of 55,000 to 65,000 clones, 55% to 75% of them appearing once. The sequences come from blood, collected at baseline. The receptor set was obtained from a person between 25 and 80 years old with non-small cell lung cancer.

The chain carries TRBV19 and TRBJ2-7, with 12 bases identical to TRBD1. CDR1 is LNHDA and CDR2 is SQIVND in the germline V gene (reference sequence). The J segment lost 4 bases and the V segment lost 5 bases, leaving 6 bases of the junction unmatched. The CDR3 length is 15 residues. CDR3 residues: CASSLGTGGGYEQYF. The CDR3 DNA reads TGTGCCAGTAGTTTAGGGACAGGGGGCGGTTACGAGCAGTACTTC.

This rearrangement joins TRBV7-8 to TRBJ2-6; D gene unclear. This CDR3 has 16 residues. CDR1 is SGHVS, CDR2 FQNEAQ, per germline. V was shortened by 5 bases and J by 4 bases, with 15 bases between the two germline ends. As DNA, the CDR3 is TGTGCCAGCAGCCCCCTATCTGTAGCAGGGGCCAACGTCCTGACTTTC. Translation: CASSPLSVAGANVLTF.

The chain has TRBV9 and TRBJ1-2; 7 bases are a match to TRBD1. After removal of 4 bases from V and 5 bases from J, the junction contained 8 bases not matched to a gene. The length of the CDR3 is 14 residues. The germline V gene encodes CDR1 SGDLS and CDR2 YYNGEE. The CDR3 DNA reads as TGTGCCAGCAGCCCAGGGGGACAGACTTATGGCTACACCTTC. This encodes CASSPGGQTYGYTF.

V usage is TRBV30 and J usage is TRBJ2-6; D is unclear. The CDR3 is made up of 13 amino acids. CDR1 and CDR2 from the germline V gene are GTSNPN and SVGIG (reference sequence). Trimming left V 4 bases short and J 0 bases short, with 4 bases between. The CDR3 DNA reads TGTGCCTGGAAAGTCTCTGGGGCCAACGTCCTGACTTTC. Translating it yields CAWKVSGANVLTF.

J is TRBJ1-3 and V is TRBV30; D is unclear. The CDR3 runs to 12 residues. In germline, CDR1 is GTSNPN, CDR2 SVGIG (reference sequence). Trimming cost V 4 bases and J 9 bases, with 13 bases left between them. CDR3 amino acids: CAWKNREGTIYF. The CDR3 nucleotides are TGTGCCTGGAAAAATAGGGAAGGCACCATATATTTT.

DNA of the CDR3: TGTGCCAGCGCCCGAGGGGATTCACCCCTCCACTTT. Its protein is CASARGDSPLHF. This rearrangement joins TRBV6-5 to TRBJ1-6; TRBD1 is a possible D gene (5 bases). CDR3 length equals 12 residues. CDR1 and CDR2 from the germline V gene are MNHEY and SVGAGI. The ends were cut back, 8 bases at V and 8 bases at J, with 10 bases in the middle.

V gene TRBV10-3 combines with J gene TRBJ2-7, with TRBD1 matching over 9 bases. The V gene's germline CDR1 is ENHRY and CDR2 SYGVKD. The V segment lost 4 bases and the J segment 6 bases; nucleotides outside the gene matches: 7. The length of the CDR3 is 14 residues. The CDR3 loop is CAISGQGEIGEQYF. CDR3 sequence (DNA): TGTGCCATCAGTGGACAGGGGGAAATCGGCGAGCAGTACTTC.

J is TRBJ1-2 and V is TRBV6-1, with D perhaps TRBD1 (5 bases). The length of the CDR3 is 13 residues. The germline V gene encodes CDR1 MNHNS and CDR2 SASEGT. Trimming took off 2 bases at V and 10 bases at J, with 14 bases between the two ends. In nucleotides, the CDR3 is TGTGCCAGCAGTGAAAGGTCTGGGACCGCCTACACCTTC. Encoded protein: CASSERSGTAYTF.

This clone rates as medium-sized. This chain joins TRBV7-9 and TRBJ1-1; D gene uncertain. This CDR3 is built from 12 residues. The V end was cut by 6 bases, the J end by 2 bases, with 7 bases between. Germline loops: CDR1 SEHNR, CDR2 FQNEAQ (reference sequence). CDR3 in DNA: TGTGCCAGCAGGAATTCCAACACTGAAGCTTTCTTT. Amino acid sequence: CASRNSNTEAFF.

This clone was observed a few times. The chain joins TRBV6-5 to TRBJ1-1; 9 nucleotides agree with TRBD1. Germline loops: CDR1 MNHEY, CDR2 SVGAGI. The CDR3 extends over 14 amino acids. V shed 6 bases and J 2 bases; nucleotides not matched to a gene: 4. For the CDR3, the DNA is TGTGCCAGCAGGGGGACAGGGAGTAACACTGAAGCTTTCTTT. This codes for CASRGTGSNTEAFF.

J is TRBJ2-1 and V is TRBV7-3, with D possibly TRBD2 on 5 matching bases. CDR1 and CDR2 (germline): SGHTA, FQGTGA. CDR3 length: 15 residues. V gave up 2 bases and J gave up 2 bases, with 10 bases separating them. CDR3 loop: CASSLVGVAYNEQFF. CDR3 DNA sequence: TGTGCCAGCAGCTTAGTGGGAGTCGCCTACAATGAGCAGTTCTTC.

The rearrangement joins TRBV11-1 to TRBJ2-2; 14 bases are a match to TRBD2. The CDR3 totals 18 residues. V lost 4 bases, J lost 0 bases, and 4 bases stayed unmatched. CDR1 is SGHAT and CDR2 is FQDESV in the germline V gene (reference sequence). DNA of the CDR3: TGTGCCAGCAGCTCGGGACTAGCGGGAGTGACGAACACCGGGGAGCTGTTTTTT. Translated: CASSSGLAGVTNTGELFF. Variable domain in full (rest from reference TRBV11-1 and TRBJ2-2): EAEVAQSPRYKITEKSQAVAFWCDPISGHATLYWYRQILGQGPELLVQFQDESVVDDSQLPKDRFSAERLKGVDSTLKIQPAELGDSAMYLCASSSGLAGVTNTGELFFGEGSRLTVL.

For this clone: The same CDR3 is also encoded by other DNA sequences in this sample. The chain combines TRBV5-1 with TRBJ2-7, with 8 bases that match TRBD2. This CDR3 is 15 amino acids long. Germline trimming cut 0 bases from V and 1 base from J; bases unmatched to any gene: 3. The germline gives CDR1 SGHRS, CDR2 YFSETQ. CDR3 DNA: TGCGCCAGCAGCTTGGTCGTAGCGGGGTCCTACGAGCAGTACTTC. Translated: CASSLVVAGSYEQYF.

The chain links TRBV28 to TRBJ1-1; no clear D gene. The CDR3 is made up of 15 amino acids. Germline CDR1 is MDHEN and CDR2 is SYDVKM. V was pared by 8 bases and J by 1 base, with 17 bases between. The CDR3 spells CASPLPFGQNTEAFF. DNA for the CDR3: TGTGCCAGCCCCTTACCCTTTGGTCAGAACACTGAAGCTTTCTTT. Full variable domain (rest looked up from reference TRBV28 and TRBJ1-1): DVKVTQSSRYLVKRTGEKVFLECVQDMDHENMFWYRQDPGLGLRLIYFSYDVKMKEKGDIPEGYSVSREKKERFSLILESASTNQTSMYLCASPLPFGQNTEAFFGQGTRLTVV.